This TCR beta chain came from a study of cytomegalovirus exposure and HLA in healthy donors. Germline CDR1 reads SGHTS; CDR2 reads YDEGEE. This CDR3 has 14 amino acids. Trimming shortened V by 8 bases and J by 2 bases, and 13 bases separated the two germline ends. PCR was performed using 60 Vbeta and 13 Jbeta primers. Assay used: immunoSEQ multiplex PCR; TCRdb lists only in-frame clones, some missing. The repertoire holds about 140,000 clones, around 85% seen once, with 8.8% in the top ten. The sample holds a few counts of this clone. The chain has TRBV5-8 and TRBJ1-4, with D maybe TRBD1 (5 bases). The sample consisted of PBMCs. The receptor comes from a woman aged 45-65 years in good health and CMV-seropositive. CDR3 region: CASELGPTNEKLFF. CDR3 nucleotide sequence: TGTGCCAGTGAGTTGGGGCCTACTAATGAAAAACTGTTTTTT.